This T cell receptor beta chain was found in a study of graft-versus-host responses after intestinal transplantation. Study-level information: Anti-thymocyte globulin was used for induction in all recipients, who then took tacrolimus and steroids for about three years.

General study results and limits: Peak levels of circulating GvH clones tracked with early post-transplant HvG declines. Allografts of patients with graft-donor T cell macrochimerism showed high graft-versus-host to host-versus-graft clone ratios.

Looked up from germline, CDR1 is SEHNR and CDR2 is FQNEAQ (reference sequence). Trimming took off 5 bases at V and 0 bases at J, with 17 bases between the two ends. CDR3 length: 16 amino acids. Tissue from the graft was processed to free its intraepithelial and lamina propria lymphocytes. Generated by immunoSEQ multiplex PCR, the TCRdb table keeps only in-frame clones and is missing some. The sample holds around 30,000 clones, around 83% seen once. Remarks on this clone: The antigen remains unidentified.

The clonotype comes from a human patient who received an intestinal transplant, so some T cells may come from the graft donor. This chain joins TRBV7-9 and TRBJ2-7; unclear D gene. The sample in question was ileum tissue, obtained 98 days after intestinal transplantation. The CDR3 sequence: CASSPQEAVSSYEQYF. CDR3 DNA: TGTGCCAGCAGCCCCCAAGAGGCGGTGAGCTCCTACGAGCAGTACTTC.